Described below is a single T cell receptor (beta chain) sequence and its context. The data derive from a study of OX40 agonist ivuxolimab in advanced cancers. Sequenced by immunoSEQ multiplex PCR; TCRdb stores in-frame clones only, minus some. The data show about 36,000 clones, 65% to 85% seen once. The clonotype was recovered from an adult with an advanced solid tumor such as melanoma, head and neck, liver or kidney cancer. The sequencing used CD4+ or CD8+ T cells sorted from blood, collected in a trial of the OX40 agonist ivuxolimab.

The CDR3 spells CASSPRSSGEGQETQYF. The CDR3 region has the DNA TGTGCCAGCTCACCACGGTCTAGCGGGGAAGGGCAAGAGACCCAGTACTTC. This chain links TRBV18 with TRBJ2-5, with 9 bases fitting TRBD2. The junction had 8 bases not matched to a gene; V was cut back by 1 base and J by 2 bases. Per germline, CDR1 KGHSH and CDR2 LQKENI. The CDR3 runs to 17 residues. Based on the CDR3 plus reference TRBV18 and TRBJ2-5, the full variable domain is NAGVMQNPRHLVRRRGQEARLRCSPMKGHSHVYWYRQLPEEGLKFMVYLQKENIIDESGMPKERFSAEFPKEGPSILRIQQVVRGDSAAYFCASSPRSSGEGQETQYFGPGTRLLVL.